Listed here are 18 T cell receptor beta chains from one sample, sequenced in a study of blood T cell repertoires in COVID-19 (dated by TCRdb to the early 2020s). The library came from the immunoSEQ multiplex PCR assay. Entries here come from immuneACCESS through TCRdb and include only in-frame sequences with V and J called. Some clones fail to appear in such tables; in the studies checked, an unresolved V gene covers under half of the shortfall, and the cause of the remainder is unknown. The sample records roughly 300,000 clones, more than 75% of which are singletons. The ten largest clones take up roughly 5.2% of the sample. What was sequenced was PBMCs or T cells enriched from blood (not recorded which). The receptors originated from a woman aged 25-40 years who had recovered from COVID-19.

The genes are TRBV4-2 and TRBJ2-3; D uncertain. CDR3 length: 14 residues. V shed 1 base and J shed 0 bases, with 5 bases lying between them. Germline loops: CDR1 LGHNA, CDR2 YNFKEQ. The CDR3 reads CASSQGLSTDTQYF. The CDR3 DNA sequence: TGTGCCAGCAGCCAAGGGCTTAGCACAGATACGCAGTATTTT.

The chain is built from TRBV5-1 and TRBJ2-5; 7 bases agree with TRBD2. V was pared by 2 bases and J by 3 bases, with 10 bases of the junction left unmatched. The CDR3 loop spans 16 amino acids. Germline V gene sequence: CDR1 SGHRS, CDR2 YFSETQ. The CDR3 nucleotides are TGCGCCAGCAGCTTTAGACAACTCGGGGGGAAAGAGACCCAGTACTTC. Protein sequence: CASSFRQLGGKETQYF. The full variable domain, with the rest looked up from reference TRBV5-1 and TRBJ2-5, is KAGVTQTPRYLIKTRGQQVTLSCSPISGHRSVSWYQQTPGQGLQFLFEYFSETQRNKGNFPGRFSGRQFSNSRSEMNVSTLELGDSALYLCASSFRQLGGKETQYFGPGTRLLVL.

J is TRBJ1-2 and V is TRBV6-5; 9 positions match TRBD1. This CDR3 region has 14 residues. The germline V gene encodes CDR1 MNHEY and CDR2 SVGAGI. The V gene end was trimmed by 6 bases and the J gene end by 3 bases; junction bases not matched to a gene: 5. CDR3 coding DNA: TGTGCCAGCAGCCGCCGGGACAGGGACTATGGCTACACCTTC. This codes for CASSRRDRDYGYTF.

This sequence joins TRBV5-6 and TRBJ2-5; D might be TRBD1 (5 bases). Germline lookup yields CDR1 SGHDT and CDR2 YYEEEE. The CDR3 spans 13 residues. Trimming pared 4 bases from V and 4 bases from J, leaving 11 bases between. The CDR3 DNA sequence: TGTGCCAGCAGCAAAGACAGAGGAGAGACCCAGTACTTC. It encodes CASSKDRGETQYF.

The rearrangement links TRBV2 to TRBJ1-2; tentative D call: TRBD1 (5 bases). Trimming left V 6 bases short and J 4 bases short, with 15 bases between. From germline, CDR1 is SNHLY and CDR2 FYNNEI. This CDR3 has 14 residues. This CDR3 is CASRGGDWIYGYTF. In DNA form, the CDR3 reads TGTGCCAGCAGGGGAGGGGATTGGATCTATGGCTACACCTTC. Full variable domain (outside the CDR3, taken from reference TRBV2 and TRBJ1-2): EPEVTQTPSHQVTQMGQEVILRCVPISNHLYFYWYRQILGQKVEFLVSFYNNEISEKSEIFDDQFSVERPDGSNFTLKIRSTKLEDSAMYFCASRGGDWIYGYTFGSGTRLTVV.

The V gene is TRBV2, the J gene TRBJ1-2; 9 positions match TRBD1. V gave up 6 bases and J gave up 6 bases; unmatched junction bases: 11. CDR1 and CDR2 from the germline V gene are SNHLY and FYNNEI. There are 15 residues in the CDR3. In nucleotides, the CDR3 is TGTGCCAGCAGCTTAAGGAACAGGGGGCAGAATGGCTACACCTTC. Translated, it gives CASSLRNRGQNGYTF. Using reference TRBV2 and TRBJ1-2 for the parts outside the CDR3, the full variable domain is EPEVTQTPSHQVTQMGQEVILRCVPISNHLYFYWYRQILGQKVEFLVSFYNNEISEKSEIFDDQFSVERPDGSNFTLKIRSTKLEDSAMYFCASSLRNRGQNGYTFGSGTRLTVV.

The chain uses TRBV10-3 and TRBJ1-2; 12 bases match TRBD1. CDR1 and CDR2 (germline): ENHRY, SYGVKD. V was clipped by 3 bases and J by 5 bases; unmatched bases: 13. This CDR3 has 18 amino acids. CDR3 sequence reads: CAISDYAGTGGNRYGYTF. CDR3 in DNA: TGTGCCATCAGTGATTATGCCGGGACAGGGGGCAATCGGTATGGCTACACCTTC.

J is TRBJ1-2 and V is TRBV7-9; 8 bases line up with TRBD1. Per germline, CDR1 SEHNR and CDR2 FQNEAQ (reference sequence). The CDR3 runs 14 residues. V dropped 4 bases and J dropped 6; count of bases not matched to a gene: 7. CDR3 sequence: CASSSTDRENGYTF. As DNA, the CDR3 is TGTGCCAGCAGCTCAACGGACAGGGAAAATGGCTACACCTTC.

The rearrangement uses TRBV6-6 and TRBJ1-1, with 8 bases lining up with TRBD1. With V trimmed by 6 bases and J by 0 bases, 6 bases remained unmatched. The CDR3 has 15 amino acids. Germline CDR1 and CDR2: MNHNY and SVGAGI (reference sequence). The CDR3 sequence: CASRRQGTMNTEAFF. The CDR3 bases are TGTGCCAGCAGACGACAGGGGACAATGAACACTGAAGCTTTCTTT.

This chain connects TRBV2 to TRBJ1-2, with TRBD1 as a possible D gene (5 bases). The V gene lost 5 bases and the J gene lost 4 bases, with 17 bases spanning the gap. Germline V gene lookup returns CDR1 SNHLY and CDR2 FYNNEI. This CDR3 region has 15 residues. The CDR3 here is CASSMSREGLYGYTF. The CDR3 DNA sequence: TGTGCCAGCAGTATGTCACGGGAGGGACTCTATGGCTACACCTTC.

The chain joins TRBV2 to TRBJ2-7; D possibly corresponds to TRBD1 (5 bases). V was clipped by 8 bases and J by 0 bases, with 17 bases between them. The CDR3 is made up of 15 amino acids. From germline, CDR1 is SNHLY and CDR2 FYNNEI. CDR3 nucleotides: TGTGCCAGCCGAAAGGGGATGACAGCCTCCTACGAGCAGTACTTC. This encodes CASRKGMTASYEQYF.

This clone was observed once. V and J are TRBV7-2 and TRBJ1-3; D is undetermined. Looked up from germline, CDR1 is SGHTA and CDR2 is FQGNSA. V lost 2 bases, J lost 4 bases, and 6 bases lay in between. The CDR3 spans 13 residues. This chain's CDR3 is CASSLYAGNTIYF. Here the CDR3 DNA reads TGTGCCAGCAGCTTATATGCGGGAAACACCATATATTTT.

J is TRBJ1-1 and V is TRBV30; a weak D match, TRBD1 (5 bases). This CDR3 is built from 15 residues. V lost 0 bases to trimming and J lost 4 bases, with 15 bases between them. Germline assignment: CDR1 GTSNPN and CDR2 SVGIG (reference sequence). CDR3 sequence (DNA): TGTGCCTGGAGTGTACTCCCCCAGGGATGCACTGAAGCTTTCTTT. This codes for CAWSVLPQGCTEAFF.

This chain connects TRBV6-5 to TRBJ1-5; TRBD1 matches at 9 bases. The CDR3 runs to 15 residues. V lost 0 bases, J lost 6 bases, and 3 bases stayed unmatched. The germline V gene encodes CDR1 MNHEY and CDR2 SVGAGI. CDR3 coding DNA: TGTGCCAGCAGTTACTCGGGACAGGGAGGTCAGCCCCAGCATTTT. Protein: CASSYSGQGGQPQHF.

The J gene is TRBJ2-1, the V gene TRBV28, with TRBD2 matching 12 bases. Germline CDR1 and CDR2: MDHEN and SYDVKM. This CDR3 is 15 amino acids long. Germline trimming cut 6 bases from V and 6 bases from J; bases unmatched to any gene: 6. Here the CDR3 reads CASSRTSGAVNEQFF. CDR3 nucleotide sequence: TGTGCCAGCAGCCGGACTAGCGGGGCAGTCAATGAGCAGTTCTTC.

The rearrangement joins TRBV10-2 to TRBJ1-1; D is unresolved. V was pared by 2 bases and J by 0 bases, with 7 bases between. The CDR3 has 14 amino acids. The germline CDR1 and CDR2 sequences are WSHSY and SAAADI. The CDR3 here is CASSETVLNTEAFF. As DNA, the CDR3 is TGCGCCAGCAGTGAGACGGTTTTGAACACTGAAGCTTTCTTT.

The CDR3 here is CASSFSRGGGSEAFF. Written as DNA, the CDR3 is TGTGCCAGCAGTTTCTCAAGGGGAGGGGGTTCTGAAGCTTTCTTT. The chain recombines TRBV6-5 with TRBJ1-1, with D tentatively TRBD1 (6 bases). Trimming removed 4 bases at V and 6 bases at J, with 18 bases between. CDR3 length equals 15 residues. CDR1 MNHEY and CDR2 SVGAGI come from the germline V gene.

This clone was observed a few times. The chain combines TRBV3-1 (or the pseudogene TRBV3-2) with TRBJ1-4; TRBD1 is a possible D gene (6 bases). This CDR3 comprises 15 residues. The germline V gene has CDR1 LGHDT and CDR2 YNNKEL (reference sequence). V dropped 1 base and J dropped 7 bases, with 13 bases sitting between them. The CDR3 DNA is TGTGCCAGCAGCCAAGGCGACAGGAAGGGTGAAAAACTGTTTTTT. Its translation is CASSQGDRKGEKLFF.